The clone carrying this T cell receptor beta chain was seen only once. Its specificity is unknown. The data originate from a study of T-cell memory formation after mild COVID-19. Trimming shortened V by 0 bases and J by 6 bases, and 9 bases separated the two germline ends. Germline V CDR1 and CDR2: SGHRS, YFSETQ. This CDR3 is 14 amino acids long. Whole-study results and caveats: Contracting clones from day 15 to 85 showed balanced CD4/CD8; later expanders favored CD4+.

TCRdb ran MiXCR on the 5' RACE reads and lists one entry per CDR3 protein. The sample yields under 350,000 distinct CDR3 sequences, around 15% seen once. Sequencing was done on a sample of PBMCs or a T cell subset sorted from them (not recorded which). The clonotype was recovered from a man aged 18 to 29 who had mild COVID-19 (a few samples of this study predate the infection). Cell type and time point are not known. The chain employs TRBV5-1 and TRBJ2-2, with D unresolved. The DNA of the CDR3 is TGCGCCAGCAGCTTGGCCGAAGGCGCCGGGGAGCTGTTTTTT. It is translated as CASSLAEGAGELFF.